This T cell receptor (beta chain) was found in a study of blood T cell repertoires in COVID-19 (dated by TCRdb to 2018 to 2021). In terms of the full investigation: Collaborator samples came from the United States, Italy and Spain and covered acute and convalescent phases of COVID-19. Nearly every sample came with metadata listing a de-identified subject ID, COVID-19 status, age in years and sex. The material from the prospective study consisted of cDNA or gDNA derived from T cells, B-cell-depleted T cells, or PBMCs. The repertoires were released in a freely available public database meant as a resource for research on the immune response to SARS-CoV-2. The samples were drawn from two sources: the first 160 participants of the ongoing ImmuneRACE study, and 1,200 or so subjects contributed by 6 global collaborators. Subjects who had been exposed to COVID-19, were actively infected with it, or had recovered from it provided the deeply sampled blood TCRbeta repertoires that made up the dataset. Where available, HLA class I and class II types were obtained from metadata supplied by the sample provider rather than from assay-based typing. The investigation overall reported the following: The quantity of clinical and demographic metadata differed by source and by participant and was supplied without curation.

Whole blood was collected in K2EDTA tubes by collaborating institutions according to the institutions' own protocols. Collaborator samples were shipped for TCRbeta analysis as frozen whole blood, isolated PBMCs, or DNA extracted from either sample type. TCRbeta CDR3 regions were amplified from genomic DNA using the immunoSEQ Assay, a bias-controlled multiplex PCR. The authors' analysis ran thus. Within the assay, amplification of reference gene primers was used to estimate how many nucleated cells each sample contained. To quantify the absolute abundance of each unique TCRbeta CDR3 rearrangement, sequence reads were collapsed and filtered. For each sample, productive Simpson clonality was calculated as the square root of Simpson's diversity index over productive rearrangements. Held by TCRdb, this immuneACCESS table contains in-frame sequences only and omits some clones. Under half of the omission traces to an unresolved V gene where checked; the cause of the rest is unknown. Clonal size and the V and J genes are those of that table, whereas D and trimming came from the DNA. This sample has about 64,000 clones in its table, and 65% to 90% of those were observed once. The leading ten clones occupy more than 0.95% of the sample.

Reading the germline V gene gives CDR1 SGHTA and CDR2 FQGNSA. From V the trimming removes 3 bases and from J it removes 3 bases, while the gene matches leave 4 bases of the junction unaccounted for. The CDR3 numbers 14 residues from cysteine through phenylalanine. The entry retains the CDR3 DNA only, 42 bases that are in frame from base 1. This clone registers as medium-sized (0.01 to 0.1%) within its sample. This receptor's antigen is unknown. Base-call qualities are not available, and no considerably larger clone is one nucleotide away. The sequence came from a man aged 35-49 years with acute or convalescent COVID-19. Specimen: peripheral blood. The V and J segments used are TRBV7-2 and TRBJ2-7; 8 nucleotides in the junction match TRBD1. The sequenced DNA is TGTGCCAGCAGCTTGGACAGGGTGGACTACGAGCAGTACTTC. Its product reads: CASSLDRVDYEQYF. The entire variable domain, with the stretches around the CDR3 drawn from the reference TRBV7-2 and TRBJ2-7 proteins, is GAGVSQSPSNKVTEKGKDVELRCDPISGHTALYWYRQSLGQGLEFLIYFQGNSAPDKSGLPSDRFSAERTGGSVSTLTIQRTQQEDSAVYLCASSLDRVDYEQYFGPGTRLTVT.